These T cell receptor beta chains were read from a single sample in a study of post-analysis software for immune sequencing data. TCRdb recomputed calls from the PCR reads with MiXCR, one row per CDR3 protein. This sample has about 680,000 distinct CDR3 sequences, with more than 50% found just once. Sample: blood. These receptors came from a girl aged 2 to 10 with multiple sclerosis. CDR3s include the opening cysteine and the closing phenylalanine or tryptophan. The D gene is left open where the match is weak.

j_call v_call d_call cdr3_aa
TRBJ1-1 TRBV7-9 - CASSFMGGTEAFF
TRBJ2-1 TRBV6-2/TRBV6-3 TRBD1 CASGEYRGSGYNERFF
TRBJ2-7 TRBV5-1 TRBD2 CASSQNRLARPGEQYF
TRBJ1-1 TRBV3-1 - CASSLDSQLEAFF
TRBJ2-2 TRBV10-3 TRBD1 CAIMGTGGYGELFF
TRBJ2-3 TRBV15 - CATRGETLPTDTQYF
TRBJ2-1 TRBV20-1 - CSARITTYNEQFF
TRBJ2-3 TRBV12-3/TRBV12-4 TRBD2 CASNRGVSSTDTQYF
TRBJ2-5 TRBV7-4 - CASSFGSIGRETQYF
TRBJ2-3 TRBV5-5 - CASSLDLTGHTQYF
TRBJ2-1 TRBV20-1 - CSAPTRPDPYNEQFF
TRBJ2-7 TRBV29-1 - CSVKAQYF
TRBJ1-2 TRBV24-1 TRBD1 CATSDTGGGYGYTF
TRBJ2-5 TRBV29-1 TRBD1 CSVDGGQGLETQYF
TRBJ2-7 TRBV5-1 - CASSATESYEQYF
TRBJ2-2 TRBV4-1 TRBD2 CASMGTSAQRTGELFF
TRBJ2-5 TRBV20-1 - CSARTVRRGQYF
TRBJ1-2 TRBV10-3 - CAITKSEGTYGYTF
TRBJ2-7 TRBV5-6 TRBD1 CASSSNRDRGYF
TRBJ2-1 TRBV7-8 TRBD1 CASGDRAYNEQFF
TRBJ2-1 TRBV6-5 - CASSNGVNEQFF
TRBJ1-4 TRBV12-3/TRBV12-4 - CASSWGPTNEKLFF
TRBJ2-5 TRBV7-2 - CASSLQQGRGDTQYF
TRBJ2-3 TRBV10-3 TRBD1 CAITRDREDTQYF
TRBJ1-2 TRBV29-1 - CSVDLGYGYTF
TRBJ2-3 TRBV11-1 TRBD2 CASSSGVSGARTDTQYF
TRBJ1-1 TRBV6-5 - CASSYGLVGGMNTEAFF
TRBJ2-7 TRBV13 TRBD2 CASSLAVGSGWRNSYEQYF
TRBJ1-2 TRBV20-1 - CSARDPVGGGYTF
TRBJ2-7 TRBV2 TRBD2 CAGSGGLSYEQYF
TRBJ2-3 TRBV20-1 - CSARPGPSGDTQYF
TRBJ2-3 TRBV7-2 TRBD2 CASSPTSGITDTQYF
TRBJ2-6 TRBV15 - CATSRYASGANVLTF
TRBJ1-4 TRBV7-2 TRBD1 CATARGRGGKLFF
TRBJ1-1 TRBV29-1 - CSVAAGVLNTEAFF
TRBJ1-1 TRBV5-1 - CASSFDRSGNTEAFF
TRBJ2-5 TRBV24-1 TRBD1 CATSDLGQGSGKAGETQYF
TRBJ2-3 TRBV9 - CASSRDPITDTQYF
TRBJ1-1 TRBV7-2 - CASSQGFRDGNTEAFF
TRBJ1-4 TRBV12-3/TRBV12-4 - CASSSLGVNEKLFF
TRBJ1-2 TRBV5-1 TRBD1 CASSLGRQGASGYTF
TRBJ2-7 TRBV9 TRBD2 CASSPGGLAVYEQYF
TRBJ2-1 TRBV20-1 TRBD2 CSALSSGSYNEQFF
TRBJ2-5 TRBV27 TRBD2 CASSLSWEGGFEQYF
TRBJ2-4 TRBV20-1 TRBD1 CSARGPGQGDIQYF
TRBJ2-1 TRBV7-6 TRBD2 CASSLVSLAGGYSEQFF
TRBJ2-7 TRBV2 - CASSAGLSSYEQYF
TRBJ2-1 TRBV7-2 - CASGWGALGNEQFF
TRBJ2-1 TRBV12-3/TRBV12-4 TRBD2 CASTLGTRGMDEQFF
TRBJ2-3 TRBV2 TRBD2 CASSERSGADTQYF